The 7 T cell receptor beta chains below were found in one sample sequenced in a study of T cell clonotyping in hematopoietic cell transplantation. Clones were sequenced by immunoSEQ multiplex PCR, and TCRdb holds only the in-frame ones, with some missing. This sample has some 7,000 clones, with over 95% found just once. The sequencing here drew on PBMCs, taken 30 days after allogeneic stem cell transplant. The receptors here all came from a male patient aged 55 to 70 who had an allogeneic stem cell transplant from a related donor, so the T cells may come from the graft donor. Some clones in this sample may be carry-over from other donors' samples.

The rearrangement uses TRBV5-1 and TRBJ1-1; D may be TRBD1 (6 bases). V lost 0 bases and J 4 bases, leaving 13 bases between the germline ends. There are 15 residues in the CDR3. CDR1 and CDR2 (germline): SGHRS, YFSETQ. The CDR3 protein is CASSLARGATTEAFF. The CDR3 DNA is TGCGCCAGCAGCTTGGCTCGGGGGGCGACCACTGAAGCTTTCTTT. Full variable domain (outside the CDR3, taken from reference TRBV5-1 and TRBJ1-1): KAGVTQTPRYLIKTRGQQVTLSCSPISGHRSVSWYQQTPGQGLQFLFEYFSETQRNKGNFPGRFSGRQFSNSRSEMNVSTLELGDSALYLCASSLARGATTEAFFGQGTRLTVV.

The chain uses TRBV25-1 and TRBJ2-7; tentative D call: TRBD2 (5 bases). This CDR3 spans 13 amino acids. Trimming stripped 1 base from V and 1 base from J, with 5 bases between. Per germline, CDR1 MGHDK and CDR2 SYGVNS. The CDR3 bases are TGTGCCAGCAGTGAATCGGGGTCCTACGAGCAGTACTTC. Translated, it gives CASSESGSYEQYF.

The J gene is TRBJ1-5, the V gene TRBV5-6; D call uncertain. The CDR3 has 15 residues. V lost 0 bases to trimming and J lost 0 bases, with 7 bases between them. Germline V CDR1 and CDR2: SGHDT, YYEEEE. The CDR3 reads CASSLGGYSNQPQHF. The CDR3 nucleotides are TGTGCCAGCAGCTTGGGAGGGTATAGCAATCAGCCCCAGCATTTT.

V is TRBV7-2 and J is TRBJ2-7; 15 positions match TRBD2. The ends lost 4 bases at V and 2 bases at J; junction bases unmatched: 6. CDR3 length: 17 residues. Per the germline V gene, CDR1 is SGHTA and CDR2 is FQGNSA. The CDR3 DNA sequence: TGTGCCAGCAGCTCCTGGACTAGCGGGGGGGAGACCTACGAGCAGTACTTC. This sequence encodes CASSSWTSGGETYEQYF. The complete variable domain, with remaining parts taken from reference TRBV7-2 and TRBJ2-7, reads GAGVSQSPSNKVTEKGKDVELRCDPISGHTALYWYRQSLGQGLEFLIYFQGNSAPDKSGLPSDRFSAERTGGSVSTLTIQRTQQEDSAVYLCASSSWTSGGETYEQYFGPGTRLTVT.

This chain uses TRBV5-1 with TRBJ2-3; perhaps D is TRBD1 or TRBD2 (5 bases each). CDR3 length: 13 residues. Trimming removed 0 bases at V and 6 bases at J, with 8 bases between. Germline CDR1 and CDR2: SGHRS and YFSETQ. The DNA of the CDR3 is TGCGCCAGCAGCTTGGCGGGGCCGGATACGCAGTATTTT. It encodes CASSLAGPDTQYF. Full variable domain (outside the CDR3, taken from reference TRBV5-1 and TRBJ2-3): KAGVTQTPRYLIKTRGQQVTLSCSPISGHRSVSWYQQTPGQGLQFLFEYFSETQRNKGNFPGRFSGRQFSNSRSEMNVSTLELGDSALYLCASSLAGPDTQYFGPGTRLTVL.

This chain links TRBV4-3 with TRBJ1-6, with 9 bases that match TRBD1. V trimming: 3 bases; J trimming: 9 bases; junction bases outside the gene matches: 6. CDR3 size: 15 residues. The germline CDR1 and CDR2 sequences are LGHNA and YSLEER. CDR3: CASSQGQGEGSPLHF. The CDR3 DNA follows: TGCGCCAGCAGCCAGGGACAGGGTGAGGGTTCACCCCTCCACTTT.

The rearrangement uses TRBV28 and TRBJ2-7; 9 bases map to TRBD1. CDR3 length equals 14 residues. Germline CDR1 reads MDHEN; CDR2 reads SYDVKM. Unmatched junction bases numbered 10, after V lost 5 bases and J lost 8 bases. The CDR3 here is CASSDGQGQWKQYF. The CDR3 coding sequence is TGTGCCAGCAGTGACGGACAGGGGCAATGGAAGCAGTACTTC. Using reference TRBV28 and TRBJ2-7 for the parts outside the CDR3, the full variable domain is DVKVTQSSRYLVKRTGEKVFLECVQDMDHENMFWYRQDPGLGLRLIYFSYDVKMKEKGDIPEGYSVSREKKERFSLILESASTNQTSMYLCASSDGQGQWKQYFGPGTRLTVT.